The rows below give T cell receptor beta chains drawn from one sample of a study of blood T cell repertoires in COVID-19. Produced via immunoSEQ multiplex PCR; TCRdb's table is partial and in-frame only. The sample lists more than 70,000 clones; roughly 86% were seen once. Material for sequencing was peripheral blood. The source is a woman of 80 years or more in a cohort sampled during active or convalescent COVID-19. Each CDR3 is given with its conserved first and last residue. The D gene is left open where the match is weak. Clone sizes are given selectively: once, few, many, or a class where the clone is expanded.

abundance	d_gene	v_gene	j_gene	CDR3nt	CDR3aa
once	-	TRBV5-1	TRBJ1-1	TGCGCCAGCAGCTCTACACAGGCCCTTGGGACTGAAGCTTTCTTT	CASSSTQALGTEAFF
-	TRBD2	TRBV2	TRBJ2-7	TGTGCCAGCAGTGTGAGTAGCGGGAGGGCCGTCGAGCAGTACTTC	CASSVSSGRAVEQYF
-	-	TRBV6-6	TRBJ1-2	TGTGCCAGCAGTTACTTTATGGTCGGGGAATACACCTTC	CASSYFMVGEYTF
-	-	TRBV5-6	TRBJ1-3	TGTGCCAGCAGCCTGAGAGAGACTGGAAACACCATATATTTT	CASSLRETGNTIYF
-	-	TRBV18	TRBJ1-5	TGTGCCAGCTCACCGACAGGAGATCAGCCCCAGCATTTT	CASSPTGDQPQHF
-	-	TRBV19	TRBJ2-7	TGTGCCAGTAGTTCAAACAGGGTGCAGTACTTC	CASSSNRVQYF
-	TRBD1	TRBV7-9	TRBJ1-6	TGTGCCAGCAGCCGCGGACAGGGAAATTCACCCCTCCACTTT	CASSRGQGNSPLHF
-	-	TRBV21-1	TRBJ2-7	TGTGCCAGCAGCAAAGGTAACGCAGGGCATGGGCAGTACTTC	CASSKGNAGHGQYF
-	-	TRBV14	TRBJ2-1	TGTGCCAGCACCCCCCTAAGTGAACCCTACAATGAGCAGTTCTTC	CASTPLSEPYNEQFF
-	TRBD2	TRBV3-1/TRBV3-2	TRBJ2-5	TGTGCCAGCAGCCTAACGACTAGCGGGAGTCGGGAGACCCAGTACTTC	CASSLTTSGSRETQYF
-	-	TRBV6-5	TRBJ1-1	TGTGCCAGCAGTTACGGAGGGATGAACACTGAAGCTTTCTTT	CASSYGGMNTEAFF
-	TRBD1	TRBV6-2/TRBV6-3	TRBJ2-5	TGTGCCAGCAGTTCCAGACAGGGGAGTGGAAAGGCCCAGTACTTC	CASSSRQGSGKAQYF
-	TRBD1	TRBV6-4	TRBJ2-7	TGTGCCAGCAGTGACCGGGACAGGGGGTACGAGCAGTACTTC	CASSDRDRGYEQYF
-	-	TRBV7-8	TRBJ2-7	TGTGCCAGCAGCTTAATGTGGGAGAACGAGCAGTACTTC	CASSLMWENEQYF
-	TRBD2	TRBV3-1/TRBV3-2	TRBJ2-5	TGTGCCAGCAGGGCTAGCGGAGGAGAGACCCAGTACTTC	CASRASGGETQYF
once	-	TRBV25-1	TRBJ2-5	TGTGCCAGCAGACCTCACAAATTCCCAGAGACCCAGTACTTC	CASRPHKFPETQYF
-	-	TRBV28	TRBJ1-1	TGTGCCAGCAGTTGGAGGGGACCGATGAACACTGAAGCTTTCTTT	CASSWRGPMNTEAFF
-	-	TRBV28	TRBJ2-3	TGTGCCAGCAGAACTCGGGGGACAGACTATAACACAGATACGCAGTATTTT	CASRTRGTDYNTDTQYF
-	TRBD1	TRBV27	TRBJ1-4	TGTGCCAGTAAGAACAGGGGGTCGTCTTCTGAAAAACTGTTTTTT	CASKNRGSSSEKLFF
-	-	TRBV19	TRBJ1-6	TGTGCCAGCATGGGGGCCCCGGGGTTTTCACCCCTCCACTTT	CASMGAPGFSPLHF
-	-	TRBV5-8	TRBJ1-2	TGTGCCAGCAGATTGGGGGGAGTCGGCTATGGCTACACCTTC	CASRLGGVGYGYTF
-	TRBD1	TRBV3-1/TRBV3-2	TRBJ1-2	TGTGCCAGCAGCCGGGGACAGAGTAACTATGGCTACACCTTC	CASSRGQSNYGYTF
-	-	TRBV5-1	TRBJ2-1	TGCGCCAGCAGCTCCCGGGACTCCACCTACAATGAGCAGTTCTTC	CASSSRDSTYNEQFF
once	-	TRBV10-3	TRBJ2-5	TGTGCCATCAGCTCTCAGGCAGCCCCTGGGGAGACCCAGTACTTC	CAISSQAAPGETQYF
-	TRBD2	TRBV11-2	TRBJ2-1	TGTGCCAGCAACGCTCCGGGACTAGTAGACTACAATGAGCAGTTCTTC	CASNAPGLVDYNEQFF
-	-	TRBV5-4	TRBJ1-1	TGTGCCAGCAGCTTGCCCCAGGCTATGAACACTGAAGCTTTCTTT	CASSLPQAMNTEAFF